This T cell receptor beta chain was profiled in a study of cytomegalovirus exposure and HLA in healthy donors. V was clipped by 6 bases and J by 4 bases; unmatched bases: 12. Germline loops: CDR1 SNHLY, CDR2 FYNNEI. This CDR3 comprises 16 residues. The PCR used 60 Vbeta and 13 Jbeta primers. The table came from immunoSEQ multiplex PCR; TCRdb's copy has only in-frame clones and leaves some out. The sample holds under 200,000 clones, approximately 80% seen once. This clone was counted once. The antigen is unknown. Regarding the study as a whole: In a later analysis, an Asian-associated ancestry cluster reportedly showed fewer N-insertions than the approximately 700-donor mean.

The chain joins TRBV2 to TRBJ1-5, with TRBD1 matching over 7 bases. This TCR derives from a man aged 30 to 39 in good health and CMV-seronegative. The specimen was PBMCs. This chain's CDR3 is CASSQSRQGRNQPQHF. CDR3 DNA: TGTGCCAGCAGCCAATCCCGACAGGGAAGAAATCAGCCCCAGCATTTT.